The rows below give T cell receptor beta chains drawn from one sample of a study of spatial heterogeneity in lung cancer. TCRdb reprocessed the 5' RACE reads via MiXCR and lists one record per CDR3 protein. The table lists more than 75,000 distinct CDR3 sequences, approximately 19% of them singletons. The specimen comprised PBMCs, sampled at follow-up. These receptors all stem from a male donor with early-stage non-small cell lung cancer. CDR3s include the opening cysteine and the closing phenylalanine or tryptophan. A D gene is named only where the DNA matches it firmly. The size of a clone is reported for some rows only, either as once, few or many, or as a class for expanded clones.

clone size: few
V gene: TRBV7-6
D gene: NA
J gene: TRBJ1-1
CDR3 protein: CASKGGDTEAFF
CDR3 DNA: TGTGCCAGCAAGGGAGGCGACACTGAAGCTTTCTTT

clone size: NA
V gene: TRBV6-5
D gene: NA
J gene: TRBJ1-4
CDR3 protein: CASSYAQSEKLFF
CDR3 DNA: TGTGCCAGCAGTTACGCTCAATCGGAGAAACTGTTTTTT

clone size: NA
V gene: TRBV6-5
D gene: TRBD1
J gene: TRBJ2-2
CDR3 protein: CASWDRRNTGELFF
CDR3 DNA: TGTGCCAGCTGGGACAGGAGGAACACCGGGGAGCTGTTTTTT

clone size: NA
V gene: TRBV18
D gene: TRBD1
J gene: TRBJ1-1
CDR3 protein: CASSPLQGAEAFF
CDR3 DNA: TGTGCCAGCTCACCTCTGCAGGGGGCTGAAGCTTTCTTT

clone size: NA
V gene: TRBV6-2/TRBV6-3
D gene: NA
J gene: TRBJ1-5
CDR3 protein: CASSLYRGGMGNNQPQHF
CDR3 DNA: TGTGCCAGCAGTTTGTACCGGGGAGGAATGGGGAACAATCAGCCCCAGCATTTT

clone size: few
V gene: TRBV6-6
D gene: TRBD2
J gene: TRBJ2-1
CDR3 protein: CASRPSGRASEEQFF
CDR3 DNA: TGTGCCAGCAGACCTAGCGGGAGGGCCAGCGAGGAGCAGTTCTTC

clone size: NA
V gene: TRBV4-1
D gene: NA
J gene: TRBJ1-6
CDR3 protein: CASSRGRQGLLNSPLHF
CDR3 DNA: TGCGCCAGCAGCCGGGGCCGCCAGGGTTTACTTAATTCACCCCTCCACTTT

clone size: few
V gene: TRBV6-5
D gene: NA
J gene: TRBJ1-6
CDR3 protein: CASSWDLRRSYNSPLHF
CDR3 DNA: TGTGCCAGCAGTTGGGACTTGAGAAGGTCCTATAATTCACCCCTCCACTTT

clone size: many
V gene: TRBV20-1
D gene: TRBD1
J gene: TRBJ2-1
CDR3 protein: CSARIWDRDDNEQFF
CDR3 DNA: TGCAGTGCTAGAATATGGGACAGGGATGACAATGAGCAGTTCTTC

clone size: NA
V gene: TRBV4-1
D gene: NA
J gene: TRBJ2-1
CDR3 protein: CASSRTPGGRDEQFF
CDR3 DNA: TGCGCCAGCAGCCGAACCCCAGGGGGGCGAGATGAGCAGTTCTTC

clone size: once
V gene: TRBV9
D gene: NA
J gene: TRBJ2-5
CDR3 protein: CASSPHLDSQETQYF
CDR3 DNA: TGTGCCAGCAGCCCACACCTGGACAGCCAAGAGACCCAGTACTTC

clone size: many
V gene: TRBV3-1
D gene: NA
J gene: TRBJ2-5
CDR3 protein: CASSQFERETQYF
CDR3 DNA: TGTGCCAGCAGCCAATTTGAGCGAGAGACCCAGTACTTC

clone size: few
V gene: TRBV4-3
D gene: NA
J gene: TRBJ1-3
CDR3 protein: CASSQDRPAGNTIYF
CDR3 DNA: TGCGCCAGCAGCCAAGATAGACCGGCCGGAAACACCATATATTTT

clone size: NA
V gene: TRBV12-3/TRBV12-4
D gene: NA
J gene: TRBJ1-2
CDR3 protein: CASSLLDSYYGYTF
CDR3 DNA: TGTGCCAGCAGTTTACTCGACAGCTACTATGGCTACACCTTC

clone size: few
V gene: TRBV20-1
D gene: NA
J gene: TRBJ2-7
CDR3 protein: CSASGRHDEQYF
CDR3 DNA: TGCAGTGCTAGCGGGAGACACGACGAGCAGTACTTC

clone size: few
V gene: TRBV27
D gene: TRBD2
J gene: TRBJ2-7
CDR3 protein: CASSLGTSGSYEQYF
CDR3 DNA: TGTGCCAGCAGCCTAGGGACTAGCGGGAGTTACGAGCAGTACTTC